Listed below are T cell receptor beta chains from one sample, sequenced in a study of response to subunit inactivated influenza vaccine. TCRdb used MiXCR to reprocess the RT-PCR reads, holding one entry per CDR3 protein. The profile shows more than 400,000 distinct CDR3 sequences, less than 7.5% of them singletons. The starting material was PBMCs from blood, obtained roughly 24 months after vaccination. All receptors come from a man between 50 and 69 years old who received an inactivated influenza vaccine. Each CDR3 is given with its conserved first and last residue.

TRBV7-3	TRBJ2-7	CASSLMTGNYEQYF
TRBV7-9	TRBJ1-3	CASSLAVVSGNTIYF
TRBV3-1	TRBJ1-3	CASSPQTGLSGNTIYF
TRBV6-2/TRBV6-3	TRBJ1-5	CASRRDRGDQPQHF
TRBV5-1	TRBJ2-7	CASSLAQGASEQYF
TRBV6-5	TRBJ1-6	CASTQGSSPLHF
TRBV15	TRBJ1-2	CATSRAYTLNYGYTF
TRBV12-3/TRBV12-4	TRBJ2-7	CASSLTPPLSEQYF
TRBV6-1	TRBJ2-1	CASSPLFYQHEQFF
TRBV11-2	TRBJ2-7	CASSLAGAASYEQYF
TRBV7-9	TRBJ1-1	CASSLNQDKAFF
TRBV5-1	TRBJ2-6	CASSSIRQASGANVLTF
TRBV20-1	TRBJ1-1	CSSSRGLNTEAFF
TRBV4-3	TRBJ2-7	CASSPYVGGEQYF
TRBV12-3/TRBV12-4	TRBJ2-5	CASSLGQGWETQYF
TRBV10-3	TRBJ1-4	CAISESQGQLFF
TRBV20-1	TRBJ2-2	CSAIGLTGELFF
TRBV7-9	TRBJ1-1	CASSLTGTINTEAFF
TRBV7-2	TRBJ2-5	CASSPRDGDLETQYF
TRBV5-1	TRBJ2-3	CASSLDLGDTQYF
TRBV7-2	TRBJ2-7	CASSALAVAGEQYF
TRBV7-7	TRBJ1-5	CASSSGEGEWNQPQHF
TRBV4-2	TRBJ2-3	CASSQALLAGDTDTQYF
TRBV5-1	TRBJ2-5	CASSLSRAERETQYF
TRBV12-3/TRBV12-4	TRBJ1-5	CASSLGTGGWEQPQHF
TRBV11-1	TRBJ2-6	CASSLGTSGSGANVLTF
TRBV18	TRBJ2-7	CASSRGQGNDEQYF
TRBV18	TRBJ1-2	CASSPQMRNPERYGYTF
TRBV7-9	TRBJ2-2	CASSLGGSVDTGELFF
TRBV3-1	TRBJ2-5	CASRQDLWGAETQYF
TRBV7-8	TRBJ2-7	CASFRGGTGSSYEQYF